The sequence of this TCR beta chain was determined in a study of T cell repertoires in cytomegalovirus infection. Study-level information: Matching HLA type and CMV infection were both indicated by public TCR beta signatures.

TCRdb itself ran the reads through MiXCR, one entry per CDR3 protein. The repertoire holds some 800,000 distinct CDR3 sequences, over 25% seen once, with roughly 12% in the top ten. Study-wide findings and caveats: The ex vivo response was dominated by HLA-C-restricted CMV-specific TCR beta clonotypes. Carriers of CMV plus the relevant HLA were identified by cumulative public TCR beta family frequency.

This clonotype was counted ten times or more. Its antigen is not known. Trimming shortened V by 4 bases and J by 2 bases, and 14 bases separated the two germline ends. The CDR3 covers 15 residues. Germline V CDR1 and CDR2: SEHNR, FQNEAQ (reference sequence). V gene TRBV7-9 combines with J gene TRBJ1-1, with D possibly being TRBD1 (6 bases). The sequenced sample was cultured CD8+ T cells from PBMCs, obtained from culture after CMV antigen stimulation. The receptor comes from a human donor in good health (CMV status not recorded). Some clones in this sample may be carry-over from other donors' samples. The CDR3 DNA reads as TGTGCCAGCAGCTCTAACAGGGACCGAAACACTGAAGCTTTCTTT. Translating gives CASSSNRDRNTEAFF. The whole variable domain, filled in from reference TRBV7-9 and TRBJ1-1, reads DTGVSQNPRHKITKRGQNVTFRCDPISEHNRLYWYRQTLGQGPEFLTYFQNEAQLEKSRLLSDRFSAERPKGSFSTLEIQRTEQGDSAMYLCASSSNRDRNTEAFFGQGTRLTVV.